A selection of T cell receptor beta chains follows, all from one sample in a study of blood T cell repertoires in COVID-19. Measured with immunoSEQ multiplex PCR; TCRdb has only the in-frame clones, and not every one. The sample holds approximately 31,000 clones, approximately 83% seen once. Sequences were obtained from peripheral blood. These receptors were taken from a woman in her fifties or sixties with active COVID-19. Both conserved end residues are part of each CDR3. A D gene is named only where the DNA matches it firmly. Size is omitted from some rows. Given values are once, few, many or a class for expanded clones.

>16|TRBD2|TRBJ2-5|.|TRBV28
CASRTPAGGGFETQYF
TGTGCCAGCAGAACCCCAGCCGGCGGGGGGTTTGAGACCCAGTACTTC
>14|.|TRBJ1-1|.|TRBV6-1
CASSEPRVWTEAFF
TGTGCCAGCAGTGAGCCCAGGGTTTGGACTGAAGCTTTCTTT
>14|.|TRBJ1-6|.|TRBV18
CASSPDSQNSPLHF
TGTGCCAGCTCACCCGACAGTCAAAATTCACCCCTCCACTTT
>15|.|TRBJ1-4|.|TRBV19
CASSPSRGTNEKLFF
TGTGCCAGTAGTCCCTCTCGGGGGACTAATGAAAAACTGTTTTTT
>13|.|TRBJ1-3|.|TRBV9
CASSPGGGNTIYF
TGTGCCAGCAGCCCCGGGGGAGGAAACACCATATATTTT
>15|.|TRBJ2-7|.|TRBV28
CASSLFGTEIYEQYF
TGTGCCAGCAGTTTGTTCGGGACTGAAATATACGAGCAGTACTTC
>19|TRBD2|TRBJ2-3|.|TRBV7-8
CASSLAGLAGLSSTDTQYF
TGTGCCAGCAGCTTAGCCGGACTAGCGGGCCTTTCTAGCACAGATACGCAGTATTTT
>13|TRBD1|TRBJ2-5|.|TRBV7-2
CASRDRAKETQYF
TGTGCCAGCAGAGACAGGGCAAAAGAGACCCAGTACTTC
>14|.|TRBJ2-7|.|TRBV28
CASSRPGYLSEQYF
TGTGCCAGCAGTAGACCGGGATACCTATCCGAGCAGTACTTC
>13|TRBD2|TRBJ2-7|.|TRBV29-1
CSVRSGVKYEQYF
TGCAGCGTCCGTAGCGGGGTCAAGTACGAGCAGTACTTC
>15|.|TRBJ2-5|.|TRBV11-3
CASSRTGQPQETQYF
TGTGCCAGCAGCCGCACAGGACAGCCTCAAGAGACCCAGTACTTC
>15|TRBD1|TRBJ1-5|.|TRBV6-5
CASSRTGEGNQPQHF
TGTGCCAGCAGCCGGACAGGGGAAGGCAATCAGCCCCAGCATTTT
>12|.|TRBJ2-1|.|TRBV19
CASSSLASEQFF
TGTGCCAGTAGTTCATTAGCATCCGAGCAGTTCTTC
>17|TRBD1|TRBJ2-5|.|TRBV7-7
CASSASGTGGRKETQYF
TGTGCTAGCAGCGCATCCGGGACAGGGGGTAGGAAAGAGACCCAGTACTTC
>14|.|TRBJ1-1|.|TRBV5-4
CASSLATVTGSAFF
TGTGCCAGCAGCTTGGCTACCGTAACAGGGTCGGCTTTCTTT
>15|.|TRBJ2-5|.|TRBV7-9
CASSLGWRGIETQYF
TGTGCCAGCAGCTTAGGGTGGCGGGGAATAGAGACCCAGTACTTC
>14|.|TRBJ1-2|.|TRBV2
CASRGSQGSLGYTF
TGTGCCAGCAGAGGTTCGCAGGGGAGTTTGGGCTACACCTTC
>16|.|TRBJ2-1|.|TRBV27
CASNRGRGRDYNEQFF
TGTGCCAGCAACAGGGGGCGCGGGAGGGATTACAATGAGCAGTTCTTC
>15|TRBD2|TRBJ2-5|.|TRBV5-4
CASSLGPGGGETQYF
TGTGCCAGCAGCTTGGGTCCGGGAGGCGGAGAGACCCAGTACTTC
>12|.|TRBJ1-2|few|TRBV6-5
CASSPNRRGYTF
TGTGCCAGCAGCCCCAACCGGCGGGGCTACACCTTC
>17|.|TRBJ2-1|.|TRBV5-7
CASSLAKGPLGGDEQFF
TGTGCCAGCAGCTTGGCCAAGGGACCCCTGGGGGGTGATGAGCAGTTCTTC
>17|TRBD2|TRBJ2-3|.|TRBV18
CASSPFKAGGSTDTQYF
TGTGCCAGCTCACCATTTAAAGCGGGGGGGAGCACAGATACGCAGTATTTT
>14|.|TRBJ2-7|once|TRBV5-1
CASSLSGASYEQYF
TGCGCCAGCAGCTTGTCAGGCGCGTCCTACGAGCAGTACTTC
>15|TRBD2|TRBJ2-3|.|TRBV3-1/TRBV3-2
CASSLRTSGADTQYF
TGTGCCAGCAGCCTGCGGACTAGCGGGGCTGATACGCAGTATTTT
>14|.|TRBJ1-4|.|TRBV7-2
CASSPTGLTEKLFF
TGTGCCAGCAGCCCCACAGGCCTGACCGAAAAACTGTTTTTT
>16|TRBD2|TRBJ2-7|.|TRBV7-3
CASSLLSSGGTYEQYF
TGTGCCAGCAGCTTACTATCGAGCGGGGGGACCTACGAGCAGTACTTC
>15|TRBD1|TRBJ2-3|.|TRBV11-2
CASSLRGGAADTQYF
TGTGCCAGCAGCTTAAGAGGGGGCGCCGCAGATACGCAGTATTTT
>17|TRBD2|TRBJ2-5|.|TRBV5-1
CASSPDPASGSQETQYF
TGCGCCAGCAGCCCCGACCCGGCTAGCGGGAGCCAAGAGACCCAGTACTTC
>14|.|TRBJ1-1|.|TRBV28
CASTPPGTNTEAFF
TGTGCCAGCACCCCACCGGGAACGAACACTGAAGCTTTCTTT
>13|.|TRBJ2-1|.|TRBV18
CASSPPTSNEQFF
TGTGCCAGCTCCCCCCCGACTAGCAATGAGCAGTTCTTC
>14|.|TRBJ1-6|.|TRBV2
CASTWASGNSPLHF
TGTGCCAGCACTTGGGCCTCCGGCAATTCACCCCTCCACTTT
>16|.|TRBJ2-3|.|TRBV7-9
CASSFSAGANTDTQYF
TGTGCCAGCAGCTTTTCGGCGGGGGCAAACACAGATACGCAGTATTTT
>13|.|TRBJ2-5|.|TRBV9
CASSESGVGAQYF
TGTGCCAGCAGCGAAAGTGGAGTAGGGGCCCAGTACTTC
>13|.|TRBJ2-2|.|TRBV7-3
CASSLSAAGELFF
TGTGCCAGCAGCTTATCCGCGGCCGGGGAGCTGTTTTTT
>13|.|TRBJ2-7|.|TRBV12-3/TRBV12-4
CASSSPTGYEQYF
TGTGCCAGCAGTTCCCCGACAGGTTACGAGCAGTACTTC
>16|.|TRBJ2-1|once|TRBV11-3
CASSLGMEGVNNEQFF
TGTGCCAGCAGCTTAGGTATGGAAGGGGTTAACAATGAGCAGTTCTTC
>17|.|TRBJ1-1|.|TRBV7-9
CASSLAPDKPLNTEAFF
TGTGCCAGCAGCTTAGCTCCGGACAAACCTCTGAACACTGAAGCTTTCTTT
>15|.|TRBJ2-2|.|TRBV6-5
CASSPVLVNTGELFF
TGTGCCAGCAGCCCCGTGCTAGTTAACACCGGGGAGCTGTTTTTT
>14|.|TRBJ1-2|.|TRBV28
CASSPYIEVYGYTF
TGTGCCAGCAGTCCTTATATCGAGGTCTATGGCTACACCTTC
>12|.|TRBJ2-3|.|TRBV6-5
CASSLVTDTQYF
TGTGCCAGCAGTCTAGTAACAGATACGCAGTATTTT
>15|.|TRBJ1-4|.|TRBV27
CASRSTGSTNEKLFF
TGTGCCAGCAGGTCTACAGGGTCAACTAATGAAAAACTGTTTTTT
>17|TRBD2|TRBJ2-7|.|TRBV9
CARMIPGGTSGGYEQYF
TGTGCCAGGATGATACCTGGGGGGACTAGCGGGGGATACGAGCAGTACTTC